These T cell receptor beta chains were read from a single sample in a study of T cells in Graves' hyperthyroidism and ophthalmopathy. Via MiXCR, TCRdb re-called the multiplex PCR reads, giving one row per CDR3 protein. The sample holds hundreds of thousands of distinct CDR3 sequences, roughly 15% seen once. Specimen: blood. Receptors were obtained from a woman aged 40-49 years with Graves' ophthalmopathy. Both conserved end residues are part of each CDR3. Each record gives: J gene, D gene, clone size, V gene, CDR3 DNA, CDR3 protein. The D gene is left open where the match is weak. Only some rows state a clone size, as once, few, many or a class for expanded clones.

>TRBJ1-2|NA|many|TRBV6-5
TGTGCCAGCAGTTACGAAGGGGATAGCTATGGCTACACCTTC
CASSYEGDSYGYTF
>TRBJ1-5|NA|many|TRBV12-3/TRBV12-4
TGTGCCAGCAGTTTATCAGGGAGTCAGCCCCAGCATTTT
CASSLSGSQPQHF
>TRBJ2-7|TRBD1|many|TRBV6-2/TRBV6-3
TGTGCCAGCAGTTACTCGACCGGACAGGGACGGGACGAGCAGTACTTC
CASSYSTGQGRDEQYF
>TRBJ1-5|NA|many|TRBV6-5
TGTGCCAGCAGTTACTCGGGTAGAAACAATCAGCCCCAGCATTTT
CASSYSGRNNQPQHF
>TRBJ1-5|NA|NA|TRBV9
TGTGCCAGCAGCGCCCCCAACCAAAATCAGCCCCAGCATTTT
CASSAPNQNQPQHF
>TRBJ2-2|NA|NA|TRBV18
TGTGCCAGCTCGGTCGAGGCCACCCTTGGGAACGGGGAGCTGTTTTTT
CASSVEATLGNGELFF
>TRBJ2-7|NA|many|TRBV28
TGTGCCAGCAGTTTTCCCCCTCCACAGGACGGAGGGCAGTACTTC
CASSFPPPQDGGQYF
>TRBJ2-2|TRBD2|NA|TRBV6-1
TGTGCCAGCACCACGGGGGGTCCGAACACCGGGGAGCTGTTTTTT
CASTTGGPNTGELFF
>TRBJ2-5|NA|NA|TRBV7-2
TGTGCCAGCAGCTTAGGATGGGGGGCGCAGGGAGAGACCCAGTACTTC
CASSLGWGAQGETQYF
>TRBJ2-7|TRBD1|NA|TRBV7-2
TGTGCCAGCAGCTTCACCGGGACAGCGTACGAGCAGTACTTC
CASSFTGTAYEQYF
>TRBJ2-5|NA|many|TRBV7-9
TGTGCCAGCAGCTTAGAAGTAGCGGTGCAAGAGACCCAGTACTTC
CASSLEVAVQETQYF
>TRBJ2-2|TRBD2|few|TRBV9
TGTGCCAGCAGCGAACGCGGACTAGCGGAAAACACCGGGGAGCTCTTTTTT
CASSERGLAENTGELFF
>TRBJ2-7|NA|NA|TRBV6-1
TGTGCCAGCAGCCGGACAACGGGAGAGCAGTACTTC
CASSRTTGEQYF
>TRBJ1-2|NA|few|TRBV6-1
TGTGCCAGCAGTCCCGACCAAACGACTGGTGGCTACACCTTC
CASSPDQTTGGYTF
>TRBJ2-7|TRBD2|many|TRBV28
TGTGCCAGCAGTTTATTTGGCGGGAGGGCCGATTTTCGTCTCGAGCAGTACTTC
CASSLFGGRADFRLEQYF
>TRBJ2-4|NA|many|TRBV6-5
TGTGCCAGCAGTTACGAGGGGGAGTCAATTCAGTACTTC
CASSYEGESIQYF
>TRBJ1-2|NA|many|TRBV25-1
TGTGCCAGCAGCGAAAGTCGAAACTATGGCTACACCTTC
CASSESRNYGYTF
>TRBJ1-2|TRBD1|many|TRBV28
TGTGCCAGCAGTCCCTCCAGGGGGCGAAGCAACTATGGCTACACCTTC
CASSPSRGRSNYGYTF
>TRBJ1-2|NA|many|TRBV30
TGTGCCTGGAGTACGAGGGCGACCTATGGCTACACCTTC
CAWSTRATYGYTF
>TRBJ2-2|TRBD2|many|TRBV30
TGTGCCTGCCCCCCAGCGGGAGTCACCGGGGAGCTGTTTTTT
CACPPAGVTGELFF
>TRBJ2-2|NA|many|TRBV27
TGTGCCAGCAGTTTAGAGTCGCGTCCGAACACCGGGGAGCTGTTTTTT
CASSLESRPNTGELFF
>TRBJ1-2|NA|many|TRBV20-1
TGCAGTGTACGTCAGATCTATGGCTACACCTTC
CSVRQIYGYTF
>TRBJ1-3|TRBD1|NA|TRBV18
TGTGCCAGCTCACCACTTCAGGACAGGGGGCGCTCGTCTGGAAACACCATATATTTT
CASSPLQDRGRSSGNTIYF
>TRBJ1-2|NA|NA|TRBV15
TGTGCCACCAGTCCGGACACCTATGGCTACACCTTC
CATSPDTYGYTF
>TRBJ1-2|NA|many|TRBV12-3/TRBV12-4
TGTGCCAGCAGTTCGGATGATGGCTACACCTTC
CASSSDDGYTF
>TRBJ2-1|TRBD1|NA|TRBV9
TGTGCCAGCAGCGCCCTCGGGACAGGGGGCAATGAGCAGTTCTTC
CASSALGTGGNEQFF
>TRBJ2-6|NA|NA|TRBV3-1
TGTGCCAGCAGCCAAGACAGGGGAGCTTCTGGGGCCAACGTCCTGACTTTC
CASSQDRGASGANVLTF
>TRBJ1-2|TRBD1|many|TRBV5-1
TGCGCCAGCAGAAAATCCGGGACAGGGACTGGCTACACCTTC
CASRKSGTGTGYTF
>TRBJ1-2|TRBD1|many|TRBV27
TGTGCCAGCAGCCAACAACTGGGACAGGACTATGGCTACACCTTC
CASSQQLGQDYGYTF
>TRBJ2-2|NA|few|TRBV7-8
TGTGCCAGCAGCTTACCGGGGCCCGGATTTACCGGGGAGCTGTTTTTT
CASSLPGPGFTGELFF
>TRBJ2-3|NA|many|TRBV7-2
TGTGCCAGCAGCTCCAGTCCGTCAGATACGCAGTATTTT
CASSSSPSDTQYF
>TRBJ1-1|TRBD1|many|TRBV28
TGTGCCAGCAGTTTGTTGATGGGACAGGGGGCGAATGCTTTCTTT
CASSLLMGQGANAFF
>TRBJ2-2|NA|few|TRBV20-1
TGCAGTGCTGGCTGGACAGCGAACACCGGGGAGCTGTTTTTT
CSAGWTANTGELFF
>TRBJ1-3|NA|NA|TRBV5-1
TGCGCCAGCAGCCCCAGGGCGGGCCGGGACACCATATATTTT
CASSPRAGRDTIYF
>TRBJ1-1|NA|few|TRBV3-1
TGTGCCAGCAGCCAAGATTTTAACACTGAAGCTTTCTTT
CASSQDFNTEAFF
>TRBJ1-2|NA|many|TRBV12-3/TRBV12-4
TGTGCCAGCAGTTCCCCCGGGGGGCAGGAAACCTTC
CASSSPGGQETF
>TRBJ2-5|NA|many|TRBV7-9
TGTGCCAGCAGCCCCCGGTTAGGGGAGACCCAGTACTTC
CASSPRLGETQYF
>TRBJ2-7|NA|many|TRBV24-1
TGTGCCACAGGCCTATCTGACTCGTACGAGCAGTACTTC
CATGLSDSYEQYF
>TRBJ1-5|TRBD1|many|TRBV6-2/TRBV6-3
TGTGCCAGCAGAGTACCGGGACAGATTTCGCCCCAGCATTTT
CASRVPGQISPQHF
>TRBJ2-5|NA|many|TRBV7-8
TGTGCCAGCAGCTTTTCAGGCGGTTCGAAGACCCAGTACTTC
CASSFSGGSKTQYF
>TRBJ2-7|NA|many|TRBV4-2
TGTGCCAGCAGCCAAGACAACGGCAGGGCAACCTACGAGCAGTACTTC
CASSQDNGRATYEQYF
>TRBJ1-5|NA|NA|TRBV7-2
TGTCCCAGCAGCCGACAAAATCAGCCCCAGCATTTT
CPSSRQNQPQHF
>TRBJ2-7|NA|many|TRBV6-2/TRBV6-3
TGTGCCAGCAGTTACTTGACCCGAGGGGAGCAGTACTTC
CASSYLTRGEQYF
>TRBJ2-7|NA|many|TRBV15
TGTGCCACCAGCTGGGACTTATCCGGGAGCGAGCAGTACTTC
CATSWDLSGSEQYF
>TRBJ1-2|NA|many|TRBV7-8
TGTGCCAGCAGCGGGGGGGGCTCGGACTATGGCTACACCTTC
CASSGGGSDYGYTF
>TRBJ1-6|NA|many|TRBV15
TGTGCCACCAGCAGAGAGGACGGCGCGAGCTCACCCCTCCACTTT
CATSREDGASSPLHF
>TRBJ1-1|NA|many|TRBV2
TGTGCCAGCAAACAGGGTACTGAAGCTTTCTTT
CASKQGTEAFF
>TRBJ2-3|NA|NA|TRBV27
TGTGCCAGCAGTCCCCAGAGAGCGGCATTCACAGATACGCAGTATTTT
CASSPQRAAFTDTQYF
>TRBJ1-1|NA|NA|TRBV7-6
TGTGCCAGCCAAACGGGGAGGGACACTGAAGCTTTCTTT
CASQTGRDTEAFF
>TRBJ2-7|NA|NA|TRBV5-1
TGCGCCAGCAGTTGTTACGAGCAGTACTTC
CASSCYEQYF
>TRBJ2-5|NA|few|TRBV27
TGTGCCAGCAGTTTAATCCCTAGTAAGAGGGAAGAGACCCAGTACTTC
CASSLIPSKREETQYF
>TRBJ2-2|NA|many|TRBV6-5
TGTGCCAGCAGTTACAAATGGGACACCGGGGAGCTGTTTTTT
CASSYKWDTGELFF
>TRBJ2-5|NA|many|TRBV20-1
TGCAGTGCTAGAGACGAGGGCAGTTATCACAACCAGTACTTC
CSARDEGSYHNQYF
>TRBJ2-7|TRBD1|NA|TRBV12-3/TRBV12-4
TGTGCCAGCAGGCCAACAGGGGACTACGAGCAGTACTTC
CASRPTGDYEQYF
>TRBJ2-7|TRBD2|many|TRBV7-2
TGTGCCAGCAGCATTGGGACTAGCAGTGCCGAGCAGTACTTC
CASSIGTSSAEQYF